These 23 T cell receptor beta chains share one sample of origin, sequenced in a study of blood T cell repertoires in COVID-19 (dated by TCRdb to the early 2020s). The method was the immunoSEQ multiplex PCR assay. This is the immuneACCESS table as TCRdb keeps it, with only in-frame sequences that have V and J called. A part of the clones is gone; compared with another copy, unresolved V genes explain less than half, and the rest is unexplained. For this sample the table gives some 180,000 clones, of which roughly 93% were detected only once. The biggest ten clones account for about 5.3% of the sample. The sample consisted of peripheral blood. These receptors were taken from a man younger than 30 with COVID-19, enrolled during active disease.

CDR3 protein: CASRPTSGRTDTQYF. DNA for the CDR3: TGTGCCAGCAGACCGACTAGCGGGAGAACAGATACGCAGTATTTT. The rearrangement uses TRBV9 and TRBJ2-3, with 12 bases identical to TRBD2. After removal of 5 bases from V and 3 bases from J, the junction contained 4 bases not matched to a gene. The CDR3 sequence is 15 residues long. Germline CDR1 and CDR2: SGDLS and YYNGEE. The complete variable domain, with remaining parts taken from reference TRBV9 and TRBJ2-3, reads DSGVTQTPKHLITATGQRVTLRCSPRSGDLSVYWYQQSLDQGLQFLIQYYNGEERAKGNILERFSAQQFPDLHSELNLSSLELGDSALYFCASRPTSGRTDTQYFGPGTRLTVL.

The chain uses TRBV21-1 and TRBJ2-4; the table's D call of TRBD1 was not tested on the DNA. TRBV21-1 is designated a pseudogene. CDR3 length equals 15 residues. This CDR3 is CASTGGDRDKNIQYF. In DNA, the CDR3 is TGTGCCAGCACCGGCGGGGACAGGGACAAAAACATTCAGTACTTC.

The J gene is TRBJ2-1, the V gene TRBV7-2; D perhaps matches TRBD2 (6 bases). Germline V lookup: CDR1 SGHTA, CDR2 FQGNSA. The V gene lost 8 bases and the J gene lost 4 bases, with 12 bases spanning the gap. The CDR3 loop spans 13 amino acids. The CDR3 is CASEEGSYNEQFF. The DNA for the CDR3 is TGTGCCAGCGAGGAGGGTTCTTACAATGAGCAGTTCTTC.

The rearrangement uses TRBV19 and TRBJ2-7; TRBD2 aligns across 12 bases. The CDR3 spans 15 residues. The trim removed 6 bases at V and 3 bases at J, leaving 6 bases unmatched. The V gene's germline CDR1 is LNHDA and CDR2 SQIVND (reference sequence). This CDR3 reads CASRPGLAGFYEQYF. The CDR3 bases are TGTGCCAGTAGACCGGGACTAGCGGGTTTCTACGAGCAGTACTTC.

The chain links TRBV5-1 to TRBJ1-1, with 12 positions matching TRBD1. This CDR3 has 18 amino acids. Germline CDR1 is SGHRS and CDR2 is YFSETQ. The J segment lost 0 bases and the V segment lost 4 bases, leaving 10 bases of the junction unmatched. In DNA, the CDR3 is TGCGCCAGCAGCCTCTCCGGGACAGGGGGCATGATGAACACTGAAGCTTTCTTT. Protein sequence: CASSLSGTGGMMNTEAFF.

This clone was counted a few times. V and J are TRBV27 and TRBJ2-1; the match to TRBD2 covers 13 bases. J was trimmed by 5 bases and V by 6 bases; bases with no gene match: 7. The CDR3 extends over 16 amino acids. Looked up from germline, CDR1 is MNHEY and CDR2 is SMNVEV (reference sequence). CDR3: CASSGETSGRNNEQFF. The DNA of the CDR3 is TGTGCCAGCAGCGGAGAGACTAGCGGGAGGAACAATGAGCAGTTCTTC.

The chain links TRBV5-1 to TRBJ2-5, with TRBD2 identical over 11 bases. The germline gives CDR1 SGHRS, CDR2 YFSETQ. The CDR3 has 15 amino acids. Germline trimming cut 6 bases from V and 5 bases from J; bases unmatched to any gene: 9. The CDR3 coding sequence is TGCGCCAGCAACCCGGTAGTAGCGGGAGGGGAGACCCAGTACTTC. It translates to CASNPVVAGGETQYF.

J is TRBJ2-3 and V is TRBV6-2 or TRBV6-3; 9 nucleotides align to TRBD2. Germline CDR1 reads MNHEY; CDR2 reads SVGEGT. The CDR3 spans 18 residues. The V gene end was trimmed by 5 bases and the J gene end by 2 bases; junction bases not matched to a gene: 14. Here the CDR3 DNA reads TGTGCCAGCAGTCCCGGGTTAGCGGGAGTTATTGCCACAGATACGCAGTATTTT. Protein: CASSPGLAGVIATDTQYF.

The J gene is TRBJ1-3, the V gene TRBV27, with TRBD1 matching 7 bases. The CDR3 runs to 17 residues. Per germline, CDR1 MNHEY and CDR2 SMNVEV (reference sequence). J was trimmed by 2 bases and V by 7 bases; bases with no gene match: 14. CDR3 coding DNA: TGTGCCAGCACCACATTTACAGGGGCAAGAGCTGGAAACACCATATATTTT. Protein: CASTTFTGARAGNTIYF.

J is TRBJ1-1 and V is TRBV27; no firm D call. V shed 10 bases and J shed 1 base, with 10 bases lying between them. Germline V gives CDR1 MNHEY, CDR2 SMNVEV (reference sequence). CDR3 size: 12 residues. CDR3 protein: CATQTGNTEAFF. DNA of the CDR3: TGTGCCACCCAGACGGGGAACACTGAAGCTTTCTTT.

The rearrangement joins TRBV10-3 to TRBJ1-2; 9 nucleotides align to TRBD1. Germline trimming cut 4 bases from V and 4 bases from J; bases unmatched to any gene: 1. The CDR3 consists of 13 residues. Germline-derived CDR1 and CDR2 are ENHRY and SYGVKD. The CDR3, as DNA: TGTGCCATCAGTGGACAGGGGGGCTATGGCTACACCTTC. Translated, it gives CAISGQGGYGYTF.

This clone was seen once. The chain combines TRBV30 with TRBJ2-7; the match to TRBD1 covers 12 bases. The junction had 6 bases not matched to a gene; V was cut back by 3 bases and J by 6 bases. The CDR3 covers 14 residues. Germline V gene lookup returns CDR1 GTSNPN and CDR2 SVGIG (reference sequence). For the CDR3, the DNA is TGTGCCTGGAGCCCCGGGACAGGGGGCTTCGAGCAGTACTTC. It specifies CAWSPGTGGFEQYF. The full variable domain, with the rest looked up from reference TRBV30 and TRBJ2-7, is SQTIHQWPATLVQPVGSPLSLECTVEGTSNPNLYWYRQAAGRGLQLLFYSVGIGQISSEVPQNLSASRPQDRQFILSSKKLLLSDSGFYLCAWSPGTGGFEQYFGPGTRLTVT.

The chain has TRBV5-1 and TRBJ2-1; the D gene is possibly TRBD2 (6 bases). Germline-derived CDR1 and CDR2 are SGHRS and YFSETQ. Trimming took 4 bases from V and 15 from J, leaving 17 bases between them. This CDR3 contains 12 residues. This CDR3 is CASSTRREDLFF. CDR3 DNA: TGCGCCAGCAGCACCCGGAGGGAGGATCTGTTCTTC.

This clone was detected only once. This rearrangement joins TRBV5-6 to TRBJ1-2, with 8 nucleotides matching TRBD1. The CDR3 has 14 amino acids. The J segment lost 2 bases and the V segment lost 4 bases, leaving 4 bases of the junction unmatched. Germline CDR1 is SGHDT and CDR2 is YYEEEE. CDR3 protein: CASSPGQGNYGYTF. DNA of the CDR3: TGTGCCAGCAGCCCCGGACAGGGCAACTATGGCTACACCTTC.

The DNA of the CDR3 is TGTGCCAGCAGCCAAGTCAGGGCTGGAAACACCATATATTTT. It yields the protein CASSQVRAGNTIYF. V and J are TRBV14 and TRBJ1-3; D might be TRBD1 (5 bases). Germline V lookup: CDR1 SGHDN, CDR2 FVKESK. The V gene lost 1 base and the J gene lost 2 bases, with 6 bases spanning the gap. This CDR3 is 14 amino acids long. Looking up the rest from reference TRBV14 and TRBJ1-3 gives the full variable domain: EAGVTQFPSHSVIEKGQTVTLRCDPISGHDNLYWYRRVMGKEIKFLLHFVKESKQDESGMPNNRFLAERTGGTYSTLKVQPAELEDSGVYFCASSQVRAGNTIYFGEGSWLTVV.

The genes are TRBV6-5 and TRBJ1-5; 7 nucleotides match TRBD1. J gave up 6 bases and V 7 bases, and 12 bases lay outside the gene matches. The CDR3 contains 15 residues. CDR1 and CDR2 from the germline V gene are MNHEY and SVGAGI. In nucleotides, the CDR3 is TGTGCCAGCACTATGATTACAGGGGAGTTTCAGCCCCAGCATTTT. Translation gives CASTMITGEFQPQHF.

The rearrangement links TRBV14 to TRBJ1-2, with D unresolved. Germline assignment: CDR1 SGHDN and CDR2 FVKESK. V gave up 1 base and J gave up 4 bases, with 7 bases separating them. The CDR3 is 13 amino acids. The CDR3 DNA reads as TGTGCCAGCAGCCAAGGGAGGGCCTATGGCTACACCTTC. It is translated as CASSQGRAYGYTF.

The chain links TRBV10-2 to TRBJ2-1, with 8 bases fitting TRBD2. V dropped 6 bases and J dropped 4; count of bases not matched to a gene: 14. The CDR3 is 17 residues long. CDR1 WSHSY and CDR2 SAAADI come from the germline V gene. For the CDR3, the DNA is TGCGCCAGCAGGAGCCCTGCTACAGCGGGAGCATACAATGAGCAGTTCTTC. Its protein is CASRSPATAGAYNEQFF.

The V gene is TRBV15, the J gene TRBJ2-7; 9 bases fit TRBD2. J lost 5 bases, V lost 3 bases, and 11 bases had no gene match. The CDR3 sequence is 16 residues long. CDR1 and CDR2 from the germline V gene are LNHNV and YYDKDF (reference sequence). For the CDR3, the DNA is TGTGCCACCAGCAGGGGACGGCGGGAGGGCCTCGACGAGCAGTACTTC. Protein product: CATSRGRREGLDEQYF.

The chain carries TRBV7-9 and TRBJ2-3, with D tentatively TRBD2 (7 bases). V was pared by 3 bases and J by 1 base, with 11 bases between. The length of the CDR3 is 15 residues. The V gene's germline CDR1 is SEHNR and CDR2 FQNEAQ (reference sequence). CDR3 sequence reads: CASSFGEGGTDTQYF. The CDR3 nucleotides read TGTGCCAGCAGCTTTGGGGAGGGGGGCACAGATACGCAGTATTTT.

For this clone: The junction does not match germline at one end; this may be a read error. This rearrangement joins TRBV19 to TRBJ1-4; D call uncertain. CDR1 and CDR2 (germline): LNHDA, SQIVND (reference sequence). The CDR3 runs to 13 residues. CDR3 DNA sequence: TGTGCCAGTAGTATTTCGGACTATGAAAAACTGCTTTTT. Its protein product is CASSISDYEKLLF.

V and J are TRBV29-1 and TRBJ1-1; weak D call: TRBD1 (6 bases). Trimming shortened V by 6 bases and J by 0 bases, and 11 bases separated the two germline ends. Per germline, CDR1 SQVTM and CDR2 ANQGSEA. The CDR3 runs to 13 residues. In nucleotides, the CDR3 is TGCAGCGTACGACAGGTACTGAACACTGAAGCTTTCTTT. Translation gives CSVRQVLNTEAFF.

This clone was picked up one time. The chain recombines TRBV28 with TRBJ1-5, with a possible D match to TRBD1 (5 bases). V lost 3 bases to trimming and J lost 11 bases, with 17 bases between them. Germline-derived CDR1 and CDR2 are MDHEN and SYDVKM. The CDR3 has 14 amino acids. The chain's CDR3 is CASSFDTGSGAQHF. The CDR3 region has the DNA TGTGCCAGCAGTTTCGACACTGGGTCGGGGGCCCAGCATTTT.